This T cell receptor (beta chain) originates from a study of Ad26.COV2.S vaccination and SARS-CoV-2 variants. For the study at large: Ad26.COV2.S shots went into the muscle once or twice, 56 days apart. Regarding the study as a whole: Comparable non-spike TCR breadth was observed in vaccine and placebo recipients. CD8+ and CD4+ T cells specific for spike reportedly responded with substantial breadth after vaccination. TCR breadth and depth analyses may have underestimated total T cell responses.

Sequenced by immunoSEQ multiplex PCR; TCRdb stores in-frame clones only, minus some. The sample shows some 350,000 clones, approximately 84% of them seen only once. The CDR3 spans 12 residues. V shed 2 bases and J shed 3 bases, with 8 bases lying between them. The germline CDR1 and CDR2 sequences are GTSNPN and SVGIG (reference sequence). Treatment reported: some 19 received Ad26.COV2.S at low or high dose, single or two shots; about five received placebo; per-sample allocation not given. Repertoires come from day 63 after the first vaccine or placebo injection. Note on this clone: Its antigen is currently unknown.

The receptor was isolated from a person between 18 and 65 years old who received the Ad26.COV2.S COVID-19 vaccine or a placebo. V is TRBV30 and J is TRBJ2-7; no clear D gene. The sequences come from peripheral blood, collected in a trial of Ad26.COV2.S vaccine versus placebo. CDR3: CAWSPVHYEQYF. The CDR3 coding sequence is TGTGCCTGGAGTCCGGTGCACTACGAGCAGTACTTC.